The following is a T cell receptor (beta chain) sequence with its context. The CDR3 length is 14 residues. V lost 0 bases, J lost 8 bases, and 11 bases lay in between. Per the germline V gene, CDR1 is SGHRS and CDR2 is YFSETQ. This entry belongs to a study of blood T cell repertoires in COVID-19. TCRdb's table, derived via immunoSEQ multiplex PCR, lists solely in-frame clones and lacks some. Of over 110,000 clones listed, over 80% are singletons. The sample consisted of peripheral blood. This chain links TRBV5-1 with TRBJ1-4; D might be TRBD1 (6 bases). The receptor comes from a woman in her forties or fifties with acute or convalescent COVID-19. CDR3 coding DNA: TGCGCCAGCAGCTTGGGACAGGTTAGCGAAAAACTGTTTTTT. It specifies CASSLGQVSEKLFF. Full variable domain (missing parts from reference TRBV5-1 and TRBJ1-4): KAGVTQTPRYLIKTRGQQVTLSCSPISGHRSVSWYQQTPGQGLQFLFEYFSETQRNKGNFPGRFSGRQFSNSRSEMNVSTLELGDSALYLCASSLGQVSEKLFFGSGTQLSVL.